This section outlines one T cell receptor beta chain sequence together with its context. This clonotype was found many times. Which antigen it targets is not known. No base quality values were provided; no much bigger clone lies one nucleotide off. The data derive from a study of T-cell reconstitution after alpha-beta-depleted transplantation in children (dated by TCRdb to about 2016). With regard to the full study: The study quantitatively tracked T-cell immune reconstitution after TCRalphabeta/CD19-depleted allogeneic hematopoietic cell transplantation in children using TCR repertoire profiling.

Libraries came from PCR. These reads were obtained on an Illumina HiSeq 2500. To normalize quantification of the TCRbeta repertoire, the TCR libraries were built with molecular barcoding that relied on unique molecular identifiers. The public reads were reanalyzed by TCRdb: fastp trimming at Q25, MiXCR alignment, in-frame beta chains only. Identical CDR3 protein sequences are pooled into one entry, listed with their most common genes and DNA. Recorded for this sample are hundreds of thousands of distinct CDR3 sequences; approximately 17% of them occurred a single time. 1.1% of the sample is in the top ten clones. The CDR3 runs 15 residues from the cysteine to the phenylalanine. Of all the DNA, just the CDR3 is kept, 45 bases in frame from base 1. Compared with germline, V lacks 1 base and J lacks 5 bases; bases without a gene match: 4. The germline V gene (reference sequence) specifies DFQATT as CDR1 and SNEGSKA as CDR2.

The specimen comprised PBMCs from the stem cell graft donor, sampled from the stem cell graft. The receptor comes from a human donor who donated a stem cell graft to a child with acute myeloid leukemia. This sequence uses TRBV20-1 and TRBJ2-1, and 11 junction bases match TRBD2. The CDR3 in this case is CSARGASGGNNEQFF. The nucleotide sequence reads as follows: TGCAGTGCTAGAGGGGCTAGCGGGGGGAACAATGAGCAGTTCTTC.